The next 19 T cell receptor beta chains were all read from a single sample in a study of blood T cells in healthy people across ages. A second PCR of about 7 to 11 cycles used a sample-barcoded 5' primer and a J-beta primer mix. TCRdb independently ran MiXCR on the 5' RACE reads; one entry per CDR3 protein. The sample carries about a million distinct CDR3 sequences, 35% to 40% recorded once. The sample consisted of blood. All receptors come from a man in his late teens or twenties in good health.

J is TRBJ1-5 and V is TRBV4-2; tentative D call: TRBD1 (6 bases). Germline CDR1 is LGHNA and CDR2 is YNFKEQ. The CDR3 totals 13 residues. The V end lost 0 bases, the J end lost 12 bases, and 12 bases lay between the germline ends. The CDR3 nucleotides read TGTGCCAGCAGCCAAGATGGAGGGGGTTTCCAGCATTTT. Translating it yields CASSQDGGGFQHF.

This clonotype was detected only a few times. Germline is not matched at one junction end, which may reflect a read error. The gene calls are TRBV20-1 and TRBJ2-3, with D possibly being TRBD2 (6 bases). Germline CDR1 is DFQATT and CDR2 is SNEGSKA (reference sequence). The CDR3 has 15 amino acids. This CDR3 reads CSARSSGRSTDTQYF. The CDR3 DNA is TGCAGCGCTAGATCCAGCGGGCGTAGCACAGATACGCAGTATTTT.

The V and J genes are TRBV13 and TRBJ2-2, with TRBD1 identical over 10 bases. The germline gives CDR1 PRHDT, CDR2 FYEKMQ (reference sequence). There are 16 residues in the CDR3. With 5 bases clipped from V and 5 bases from J, the junction kept 8 bases outside the gene matches. This CDR3 is CASSPFRDRGTGELFF. The CDR3 DNA reads as TGTGCCAGCAGCCCGTTCCGGGACAGGGGAACCGGGGAGCTGTTTTTT.

The chain joins TRBV13 to TRBJ2-1; D gene ambiguous. Trimming cost V 5 bases and J 12 bases, with 14 bases left between them. The length of the CDR3 is 12 residues. Germline V gene data show CDR1 as PRHDT and CDR2 as FYEKMQ (reference sequence). As DNA, the CDR3 is TGTGCCAGCAGCGAATCACCCGATGGGCAGTTCTTC. Translating gives CASSESPDGQFF.

This clonotype was counted a single time. This sequence joins TRBV27 and TRBJ2-1; 14 bases are shared with TRBD2. This CDR3 is 18 amino acids long. Germline CDR1 MNHEY, CDR2 SMNVEV (reference sequence). The junction had 10 bases not matched to a gene; V was cut back by 4 bases and J by 5 bases. The CDR3, as DNA: TGTGCCAGCAGTTCGGAGACTAGCGGGGGGGCGTTCGACAATGAGCAGTTCTTC. It yields the protein CASSSETSGGAFDNEQFF.

The table lists this clonotype with a few counts. The chain uses TRBV27 and TRBJ2-5; perhaps TRBD1 as D (5 bases). CDR3 length equals 15 residues. The germline gives CDR1 MNHEY, CDR2 SMNVEV (reference sequence). Trimming took off 8 bases at V and 2 bases at J, with 18 bases between the two ends. This CDR3 reads CASLPYSRAQETQYF. DNA of the CDR3: TGTGCCAGCCTACCCTACTCCAGGGCGCAAGAGACCCAGTACTTC.

In its sample, this clonotype was seen many times. V is TRBV11-2 and J is TRBJ2-1; D is undetermined. CDR1 is SGHAT and CDR2 is FQNNGV in the germline V gene. V was clipped by 5 bases and J by 7 bases, with 12 bases between them. The CDR3 has 13 amino acids. The CDR3 DNA sequence: TGTGCCAGCAGCACCGGGCCCCAGAATGAGCAGTTCTTC. This gives the protein CASSTGPQNEQFF.

This clonotype has more than one count but fewer than ten. The chain joins TRBV6-6 to TRBJ1-5; D not resolved. The CDR3 contains 13 residues. V was trimmed by 5 bases and J by 7 bases, leaving 12 bases between them. Germline-derived CDR1 and CDR2 are MNHNY and SVGAGI (reference sequence). The CDR3 here is CASSLRWSQPQHF. The CDR3 DNA sequence: TGTGCCAGCAGTCTTAGGTGGAGCCAGCCCCAGCATTTT.

The table lists this clonotype with a few counts. The chain couples TRBV4-2 to TRBJ2-3; 8 nucleotides match TRBD2. V trimming: 0 bases; J trimming: 7 bases; junction bases outside the gene matches: 6. The CDR3 sequence is 15 residues long. Looked up from germline, CDR1 is LGHNA and CDR2 is YNFKEQ. CDR3 residues: CASSQDRTSRNTQYF. DNA of the CDR3: TGTGCCAGCAGCCAAGATCGGACTAGCCGGAATACGCAGTATTTT.

In this sample, this clonotype turned up a few times. The chain joins TRBV5-1 to TRBJ1-4; 10 nucleotides line up with TRBD1. The CDR3 spans 17 residues. The germline CDR1 and CDR2 sequences are SGHRS and YFSETQ. J lost 7 bases, V lost 4 bases, and 13 bases had no gene match. CDR3 DNA: TGCGCCAGCAGCCAAATGTCATCCGGGACAGGGGCTGAAAAACTGTTTTTT. As protein: CASSQMSSGTGAEKLFF.

This clonotype appeared many times. V is TRBV6-2 or TRBV6-3 and J is TRBJ2-5; D is perhaps TRBD1 (5 bases). There are 15 residues in the CDR3. Trimming pared 6 bases from V and 4 bases from J, leaving 18 bases between. Per the germline V gene, CDR1 is MNHEY and CDR2 is SVGEGT. CDR3 region: CASSPQLDIRETQYF. CDR3 DNA: TGTGCCAGCAGCCCCCAATTGGACATCCGAGAGACCCAGTACTTC.

The J gene is TRBJ2-3, the V gene TRBV7-2; the D gene could be TRBD1 or TRBD2 (5 bases each). CDR1 is SGHTA and CDR2 is FQGNSA in the germline V gene. There are 16 residues in the CDR3. Trimming took 8 bases from V and 0 from J, leaving 18 bases between them. CDR3 region: CASGRVAGSSTDTQYF. CDR3 DNA: TGTGCCAGCGGCAGGGTCGCGGGTTCTAGCACAGATACGCAGTATTTT.

The rearrangement links TRBV4-1 to TRBJ1-1; 8 bases align to TRBD1. Germline trimming cut 1 base from V and 4 bases from J; bases unmatched to any gene: 5. The germline V gene encodes CDR1 MGHRA and CDR2 YSYEKL. The CDR3 consists of 15 residues. Here the CDR3 reads CASSQASQGGTEAFF. CDR3 coding DNA: TGCGCCAGCAGCCAAGCATCACAGGGGGGCACTGAAGCTTTCTTT.

This rearrangement joins TRBV25-1 to TRBJ2-3, with TRBD2 as a possible D gene (6 bases). Trimming removed 6 bases at V and 4 bases at J, with 14 bases between. CDR1 and CDR2 (germline): MGHDK, SYGVNS. The CDR3 has 14 residues. This chain's CDR3 is CASRLAGGADTQYF. CDR3 nucleotides: TGTGCCAGCAGACTAGCTGGAGGCGCAGATACGCAGTATTTT.

The rearrangement uses TRBV4-3 and TRBJ2-1; D gene unclear. Trimming took off 1 base at V and 3 bases at J, with 7 bases between the two ends. Germline assignment: CDR1 LGHNA and CDR2 YSLEER. The CDR3 is 14 amino acids. CDR3 region: CASSQGSYYNEQFF. Here the CDR3 DNA reads TGCGCCAGCAGCCAAGGCAGTTACTACAATGAGCAGTTCTTC.

This clonotype turned up a few times. The chain recombines TRBV10-3 with TRBJ2-2; 8 bases fit TRBD1. The length of the CDR3 is 16 residues. V shed 5 bases and J 1 base; nucleotides not matched to a gene: 6. Germline CDR1 and CDR2: ENHRY and SYGVKD. The DNA for the CDR3 is TGTGCCATCAGTACACAGGGGGGATTGAACACCGGGGAGCTGTTTTTT. Translated: CAISTQGGLNTGELFF.

The chain employs TRBV5-6 and TRBJ1-2; D not resolved. The CDR3 contains 14 residues. Germline V lookup: CDR1 SGHDT, CDR2 YYEEEE. Trimming left V 0 bases short and J 8 bases short, with 14 bases between. The DNA of the CDR3 is TGTGCCAGCAGCTTGGGGTCCCTATCGGGGGGCTACACCTTC. It yields the protein CASSLGSLSGGYTF.

This sequence joins TRBV7-8 and TRBJ2-5; 8 nucleotides agree with TRBD2. CDR3 length: 16 amino acids. V lost 2 bases, J lost 1 base, and 6 bases stayed unmatched. Germline loops: CDR1 SGHVS, CDR2 FQNEAQ. This CDR3 reads CASSLRVAGSQETQYF. The CDR3 coding sequence is TGTGCCAGCAGCTTACGCGTAGCGGGGTCCCAAGAGACCCAGTACTTC. Full variable domain (remainder filled in from reference TRBV7-8 and TRBJ2-5): GAGVSQSPRYKVAKRGQDVALRCDPISGHVSLFWYQQALGQGPEFLTYFQNEAQLDKSGLPSDRFFAERPEGSVSTLKIQRTQQEDSAVYLCASSLRVAGSQETQYFGPGTRLLVL.

This chain links TRBV5-1 with TRBJ1-1; maybe TRBD1 (6 bases). This CDR3 has 19 residues. CDR1 is SGHRS, CDR2 YFSETQ, per germline. Trimming removed 4 bases at V and 0 bases at J, with 25 bases between. CDR3 loop: CASSRGARSRLKMNTEAFF. CDR3 coding DNA: TGCGCCAGCAGCCGGGGGGCCCGGTCTCGCCTTAAAATGAACACTGAAGCTTTCTTT.